These T cell receptor beta chains were read from a single sample in a study of T cell changes during pregnancy in multiple sclerosis. Libraries were prepared by immunoSEQ multiplex PCR; TCRdb keeps only in-frame clonotypes and omits some of them. The sample holds tens of thousands of clones; almost 95% are singletons and the top ten take about 2%. Source: peripheral blood, taken after pregnancy. These receptors came from a female donor with multiple sclerosis, enrolled in a pregnancy study. CDR3s include the opening cysteine and the closing phenylalanine or tryptophan. The order of the fields is D gene, clone size, V gene, J gene, CDR3 protein, CDR3 DNA. The D gene is left open where the match is weak. Not every row has a clone size; where given, it reads once, few, many or a size class.

TRBD2	.	TRBV5-1	TRBJ2-3	CASRQGLAGTDTQYF	TGCGCCAGCAGGCAGGGACTAGCCGGCACAGATACGCAGTATTTT
.	once	TRBV7-8	TRBJ1-2	CASSLGGVANYGYTF	TGTGCCAGCAGCTTGGGCGGGGTAGCTAACTATGGCTACACCTTC
.	.	TRBV30	TRBJ2-3	CAWSVQWNTDTQYF	TGTGCCTGGAGTGTACAGTGGAACACAGATACGCAGTATTTT
TRBD2	.	TRBV6-1	TRBJ2-1	CASSTGTIENEQFF	TGTGCCAGCAGTACCGGGACTATCGAGAATGAGCAGTTCTTC
.	.	TRBV6-5	TRBJ1-6	CASSRITGASPLHF	TGTGCCAGCAGTCGGATAACAGGCGCTTCGCCCCTCCACTTT
.	.	TRBV2	TRBJ1-1	CASSEGIRTVNTEAFF	TGTGCCAGCAGTGAAGGAATCCGGACAGTAAACACTGAAGCTTTCTTT
.	.	TRBV6-5	TRBJ1-4	CASSYSRDWSEKLFF	TGTGCCAGCAGTTACAGCCGGGACTGGAGTGAAAAACTGTTTTTT
TRBD1	few	TRBV7-8	TRBJ1-4	CASSLSGQGTGKLFF	TGTGCCAGCAGCTTATCCGGACAGGGGACCGGAAAACTGTTTTTT
TRBD2	.	TRBV10-3	TRBJ2-1	CAIRDSGRGYGEQFF	TGTGCCATCAGAGATAGCGGGAGAGGTTACGGTGAGCAGTTCTTC
TRBD1	.	TRBV4-3	TRBJ1-1	CASSQDYPGTGGTEAFF	TGCGCCAGCAGCCAAGATTACCCCGGGACAGGAGGCACTGAAGCTTTCTTT
TRBD1	.	TRBV18	TRBJ1-1	CASSPYSVWDRNTEAFF	TGTGCCAGCTCACCATACAGTGTTTGGGACAGGAACACTGAAGCTTTCTTT
TRBD1	few	TRBV5-1	TRBJ1-2	CASSTWTGPTGGYTF	TGCGCCAGCAGCACCTGGACAGGACCCACCGGCGGCTACACCTTC